These T cell receptor beta chains were read from a single sample in a study of blood T cell repertoires in COVID-19. Sequencing used immunoSEQ multiplex PCR; TCRdb keeps in-frame clones, though not all of them. The sample has about 210,000 clones, approximately 84% seen once. The sample taken for sequencing was peripheral blood. These receptors all come from a woman over 75 with COVID-19, enrolled during active disease. The CDR3 runs from the conserved cysteine through the conserved F or W. The D gene is left open where the match is weak. Clone size is stated in some rows and not others, as once, few, many or a class when expanded.

CDR3nt	CDR3aa	v_gene	d_gene	abundance	j_gene
TGTGCCAGCAGTGAAGGCGGAGGGGGCCTCTATGGCTACACCTTC	CASSEGGGGLYGYTF	TRBV6-1	TRBD1	.	TRBJ1-2
TGTGCCGCTAACGGCCGCCGAGGGAACATTCAGTACTTC	CAANGRRGNIQYF	TRBV24-1	.	.	TRBJ2-4
TGCGCCAGCAGCTTGGTGGCCTCTGGAAACACCATATATTTT	CASSLVASGNTIYF	TRBV5-1	.	.	TRBJ1-3
TGTGCCAGCAGCCCCAGGCCCCCCAATACGCAGTATTTT	CASSPRPPNTQYF	TRBV13	.	once	TRBJ2-3
TGCGCCAGCAGCTTGAACAGGGGGCAAACCCTCCACTTT	CASSLNRGQTLHF	TRBV5-1	TRBD1	.	TRBJ1-6
TGTGCTAGCAGCGTGAGATCCCGGGGGGAGAGAGGGCTCAACCACTCTGGAAACACCATATATTTT	CASSVRSRGERGLNHSGNTIYF	TRBV7-7	.	.	TRBJ1-3
TGTGCCAGCAGCCCCAGCGGGGTTGAGCAGTTCTTC	CASSPSGVEQFF	TRBV11-2	TRBD2	.	TRBJ2-1
TGTGCCAGCAGCTTAGGCTACGAGGGACAGGCTTTTTACGAGCAGTACTTC	CASSLGYEGQAFYEQYF	TRBV7-2	TRBD1	.	TRBJ2-7
TGTGCCAGCAGCGCCGGGACTCGAACTTACGAGCAGTACTTC	CASSAGTRTYEQYF	TRBV11-3	.	.	TRBJ2-7
TGTGCCAGCTCAGCCACTAGGGACGAGCAGTACTTC	CASSATRDEQYF	TRBV18	.	.	TRBJ2-7
TGTGCCAGCAGTCCAGGACAGGGCTCGTACCAGCCCCAGCATTTT	CASSPGQGSYQPQHF	TRBV28	TRBD1	.	TRBJ1-5
TGTGCCAGCCGGGGGACAGGGGTTAATCAGCCCCAGCATTTT	CASRGTGVNQPQHF	TRBV2	TRBD1	.	TRBJ1-5
TGCGCCAGCAGCTTGGGGTCTCAGGGGAATGGCTACACCTTC	CASSLGSQGNGYTF	TRBV5-1	.	.	TRBJ1-2
TGTGCCAGTACCACCATTGGGGGGACAGCCAAAAACATTCAGTACTTC	CASTTIGGTAKNIQYF	TRBV19	.	.	TRBJ2-4
TGCGCCAGCAGCTTGGGGGCTCCCAACAATGAGCAGTTCTTC	CASSLGAPNNEQFF	TRBV5-1	.	once	TRBJ2-1
TGCGCCAGCAGTGTCACGGTAAACACTGAAGCTTTCTTT	CASSVTVNTEAFF	TRBV10-1	.	.	TRBJ1-1
TGTGCCAGTAGTATCAAGACAGGGACATCAGAGACCCAGTACTTC	CASSIKTGTSETQYF	TRBV19	TRBD1	.	TRBJ2-5
TGTGCCAGCAGCCCTTTCCTGACAGGGGGCCTAAACACCATATATTTT	CASSPFLTGGLNTIYF	TRBV3-1/TRBV3-2	TRBD1	.	TRBJ1-3
TGCAGCGTTGCGTCGGGGAGCACAGAAGAGACCCAGTACTTC	CSVASGSTEETQYF	TRBV29-1	.	.	TRBJ2-5
TGTGCCAGCCAGCGGGGACGAACGAACACCGGGGAGCTGTTTTTT	CASQRGRTNTGELFF	TRBV11-2	TRBD2	.	TRBJ2-2
TGTGCCAGCAGCTTCGGGGGTGGGAGCTCCTACGAGCAGTACTTC	CASSFGGGSSYEQYF	TRBV13	.	.	TRBJ2-7
TGTGCCAGTTCTTGGGGGGGAGACACAGATACGCAGTATTTT	CASSWGGDTDTQYF	TRBV7-3	TRBD2	.	TRBJ2-3
TGTGCCAGCAGCCAGGGGAGGGACAACTATGGCTACACCTTC	CASSQGRDNYGYTF	TRBV7-9	.	few	TRBJ1-2
TGTGCCAGTAGTATAGCGGCGCCGGACACGAGCTATGGCTACACCTTC	CASSIAAPDTSYGYTF	TRBV19	.	.	TRBJ1-2
TGTGCCAGCAGCTTGGACCGAGGGCGGGACACCATATATTTT	CASSLDRGRDTIYF	TRBV5-4	.	.	TRBJ1-3
TGTGCCAGCAGTCTTCTCCGGGACACCGGGGAGCTGTTTTTT	CASSLLRDTGELFF	TRBV6-5	.	.	TRBJ2-2
TGTGCCAGCAGCTTACAGGGGGCTAACTATGGCTACACCTTC	CASSLQGANYGYTF	TRBV7-2	TRBD1	.	TRBJ1-2
TGCGCCAGCAGCTTGGAAGGTCGGGGAGATACGCAGTATTTT	CASSLEGRGDTQYF	TRBV5-1	.	.	TRBJ2-3
TGTGCCAGCAGCCAAGCAGGGGCGCCAACGGGTCATGAGCAGTTCTTC	CASSQAGAPTGHEQFF	TRBV3-1/TRBV3-2	.	.	TRBJ2-1
TGTGCCAGCTCACCAGGGAGTCAGCCCCAGCATTTT	CASSPGSQPQHF	TRBV18	.	.	TRBJ1-5
TGCGCCAGCAGCCAACTGACAGGGCAAGATACGCAGTATTTT	CASSQLTGQDTQYF	TRBV5-1	TRBD1	.	TRBJ2-3
TGTGCCAGCAGTTACGGGGGGAAAGAGACCCAGTACTTC	CASSYGGKETQYF	TRBV6-2/TRBV6-3	.	.	TRBJ2-5
TGTGCCAGCAGCTTTAAGGGAGGTTCTAATGAAAAACTGTTTTTT	CASSFKGGSNEKLFF	TRBV3-1/TRBV3-2	.	.	TRBJ1-4
TGTGCCAGCAGTTACTCGTTAAGGGGGAATTACGAGCAGTACTTC	CASSYSLRGNYEQYF	TRBV6-2/TRBV6-3	.	.	TRBJ2-7
TGTGCCAGCAGCCCAAACGGTCTCTATGGCTACACCTTC	CASSPNGLYGYTF	TRBV3-1/TRBV3-2	.	.	TRBJ1-2
TGTGCCAGTAGTATAGTACGGGGCACTGAAGCTTTCTTT	CASSIVRGTEAFF	TRBV19	.	.	TRBJ1-1
TGTGCCAGCACGAAAGCAGGGCACACTGAAGCTTTCTTT	CASTKAGHTEAFF	TRBV28	.	.	TRBJ1-1
TGTGCCAGCAGCGTACTCTCAGATACGCAGTATTTT	CASSVLSDTQYF	TRBV9	.	.	TRBJ2-3
TGTGCCAGCAGCCATGGGACTAGGGGCTCCTACAATGAGCAGTTCTTC	CASSHGTRGSYNEQFF	TRBV3-1/TRBV3-2	TRBD2	.	TRBJ2-1
TGTGCCAGCAGTGGAAGGACAGGGGGCGTTTCACCCCTCCACTTT	CASSGRTGGVSPLHF	TRBV2	TRBD1	.	TRBJ1-6